Below are 4 T cell receptor beta chains sequenced from a single sample in a study of metastatic and nonmetastatic thyroid tumors. MiXCR was used by TCRdb to re-call the PCR reads. The profile shows about 34,000 clones, less than 40% of them singletons. Ahead of thyroid surgery, no patient had received treatment of any kind. Sequencing input: tumor tissue. The receptor source for this set is a female donor with papillary thyroid cancer or a benign thyroid nodule (not recorded which). Some clones in this sample may be carry-over from other donors' samples.

Worth noting for this clone: Mismatch with germline at one junction end may stem from a read error. This chain connects TRBV7-6 to TRBJ2-1; 7 nucleotides line up with TRBD1. CDR1 and CDR2 (germline): SGHVS, FNYEAQ. The CDR3 runs 16 residues. CDR3 amino acids: CASSPERGRLFNEQFF. In DNA form, the CDR3 reads TGTGCTAGCAGCCCAGAGAGGGGGCGGCTCTTCAATGAGCAGTTCTTC.

The chain links TRBV5-1 to TRBJ2-2; D uncertain. Per the germline V gene, CDR1 is SGHRS and CDR2 is YFSETQ. This CDR3 has 19 residues. Trimming shortened V by 4 bases and J by 3 bases, and 25 bases separated the two germline ends. Written as DNA, the CDR3 is TGCGCCAGCAGCCCTTTCGCGTTCCGTACCAGCTTTGACACCGGGGAGCTGTTTTTT. This sequence encodes CASSPFAFRTSFDTGELFF. Drawing the rest from reference TRBV5-1 and TRBJ2-2, the complete variable domain is KAGVTQTPRYLIKTRGQQVTLSCSPISGHRSVSWYQQTPGQGLQFLFEYFSETQRNKGNFPGRFSGRQFSNSRSEMNVSTLELGDSALYLCASSPFAFRTSFDTGELFFGEGSRLTVL.

The chain employs TRBV4-2 and TRBJ1-2; 7 nucleotides agree with TRBD1. CDR1 LGHNA and CDR2 YNFKEQ come from the germline V gene. The CDR3 covers 13 residues. Trimming cost V 2 bases and J 8 bases; bases outside gene matches: 5. The CDR3 sequence is CASSQLDRSGYTF. CDR3 nucleotides: TGTGCCAGCAGCCAACTGGACAGGTCGGGCTACACCTTC.

A note on this clone: The conserved closing phenylalanine or tryptophan is absent in this CDR3, likely reflecting a read error. The DNA is left out, because the CDR3 cannot be placed on it with certainty; the CDR3 is given as TCRdb lists it. The chain links TRBV20-1 to TRBJ2-7; the table gives TRBD2 as D, unverified against the DNA. The germline gives CDR1 DFQATT, CDR2 SNEGSKA (reference sequence). From its first to its last residue, the CDR3 has 11 amino acids. The CDR3 spells CSARDHAGPHL.